The next 9 T cell receptor beta chains were all read from a single sample in a study of blood T cell repertoires in COVID-19. The assay was immunoSEQ multiplex PCR, and TCRdb's table has in-frame clones only and misses some. The table shows hundreds of thousands of clones, with approximately 90% occurring only once. Sequences were obtained from PBMCs or T cells enriched from blood (not recorded which). The receptors stem from a woman aged 40 to 55 who had recovered from COVID-19.

The gene calls are TRBV6-5 and TRBJ1-1; 8 nucleotides line up with TRBD1. CDR3 length: 13 residues. The junction had 2 bases not matched to a gene; V was cut back by 3 bases and J by 5 bases. Germline V lookup: CDR1 MNHEY, CDR2 SVGAGI. The CDR3 region has the DNA TGTGCCAGCAGTTATGACAGGGGAACTGAAGCTTTCTTT. Translated, it gives CASSYDRGTEAFF.

This rearrangement joins TRBV2 to TRBJ2-6; the match to TRBD1 covers 9 bases. CDR1 is SNHLY and CDR2 is FYNNEI in the germline V gene. The ends lost 7 bases at V and 0 bases at J; junction bases unmatched: 4. The CDR3 has 16 residues. The CDR3 loop is CASIGTGPSGANVLTF. The CDR3 nucleotides are TGTGCCAGCATCGGGACAGGGCCCTCTGGGGCCAACGTCCTGACTTTC.

This clone showed up just once. This chain uses TRBV27 with TRBJ2-7; 9 bases fit TRBD1. The J segment lost 2 bases and the V segment lost 3 bases, leaving 5 bases of the junction unmatched. The germline CDR1 and CDR2 sequences are MNHEY and SMNVEV (reference sequence). The CDR3 contains 15 residues. This chain's CDR3 is CASSLGGTGTYEQYF. The CDR3 nucleotides read TGTGCCAGCAGTTTGGGCGGGACAGGGACCTACGAGCAGTACTTC.

The J gene is TRBJ1-5, the V gene TRBV2; D is uncertain. This CDR3 is 14 amino acids long. Germline V CDR1 and CDR2: SNHLY, FYNNEI. Between the trimmed V and J ends, which lost 6 bases and 2 bases, there was a span of 11 bases. This CDR3 is CASSPNEGNQPQHF. The CDR3 region has the DNA TGTGCCAGCAGCCCCAATGAGGGCAATCAGCCCCAGCATTTT.

The chain couples TRBV7-9 to TRBJ1-2; 7 positions agree with TRBD1. V shed 5 bases, J shed 3 bases, and the junction held 6 bases outside the gene matches. Per the germline V gene, CDR1 is SEHNR and CDR2 is FQNEAQ (reference sequence). The CDR3 spans 14 residues. In DNA, the CDR3 is TGTGCCAGCAGCGGAACAGGGGCAGACTATGGCTACACCTTC. It specifies CASSGTGADYGYTF. Supplemented by reference TRBV7-9 and TRBJ1-2, the full variable domain reads DTGVSQNPRHKITKRGQNVTFRCDPISEHNRLYWYRQTLGQGPEFLTYFQNEAQLEKSRLLSDRFSAERPKGSFSTLEIQRTEQGDSAMYLCASSGTGADYGYTFGSGTRLTVV.

J is TRBJ1-1 and V is TRBV5-1; D is possibly TRBD1 (6 bases). Germline V gives CDR1 SGHRS, CDR2 YFSETQ. V was shortened by 4 bases and J by 3 bases, with 16 bases between the two germline ends. This CDR3 contains 15 residues. The CDR3 coding sequence is TGCGCCAGCAGCCCAGTAGGGGGAGGGGACACTGAAGCTTTCTTT. Its translation is CASSPVGGGDTEAFF.

The genes are TRBV27 and TRBJ1-5; D might be TRBD1 (6 bases). The CDR3 runs 14 residues. CDR1 and CDR2 from the germline V gene are MNHEY and SMNVEV (reference sequence). Trimming left V 5 bases short and J 4 bases short, with 12 bases between. CDR3 loop: CASSPQGSNQPQHF. In DNA form, the CDR3 reads TGTGCCAGCAGTCCCCAGGGGTCAAATCAGCCCCAGCATTTT.

This clone was recorded once. The rearrangement links TRBV28 to TRBJ1-2, with 7 bases fitting TRBD1. Trimming removed 6 bases from V and 5 bases from J; junction bases left unmatched: 12. This CDR3 region has 15 residues. From germline, CDR1 is MDHEN and CDR2 SYDVKM. The CDR3 reads CASRRPGGETYGYTF. The CDR3 DNA is TGTGCCAGCAGACGCCCAGGGGGTGAGACTTATGGCTACACCTTC.

This clone has only a few counts. The rearrangement links TRBV29-1 to TRBJ2-7, with a possible D match to TRBD1 (5 bases). Germline lookup yields CDR1 SQVTM and CDR2 ANQGSEA. CDR3 length: 14 residues. Trimming stripped 3 bases from V and 0 bases from J, with 12 bases between. CDR3 coding DNA: TGCAGCGTTGAGGGCAGGGTGAGCTCCTACGAGCAGTACTTC. This sequence encodes CSVEGRVSSYEQYF.